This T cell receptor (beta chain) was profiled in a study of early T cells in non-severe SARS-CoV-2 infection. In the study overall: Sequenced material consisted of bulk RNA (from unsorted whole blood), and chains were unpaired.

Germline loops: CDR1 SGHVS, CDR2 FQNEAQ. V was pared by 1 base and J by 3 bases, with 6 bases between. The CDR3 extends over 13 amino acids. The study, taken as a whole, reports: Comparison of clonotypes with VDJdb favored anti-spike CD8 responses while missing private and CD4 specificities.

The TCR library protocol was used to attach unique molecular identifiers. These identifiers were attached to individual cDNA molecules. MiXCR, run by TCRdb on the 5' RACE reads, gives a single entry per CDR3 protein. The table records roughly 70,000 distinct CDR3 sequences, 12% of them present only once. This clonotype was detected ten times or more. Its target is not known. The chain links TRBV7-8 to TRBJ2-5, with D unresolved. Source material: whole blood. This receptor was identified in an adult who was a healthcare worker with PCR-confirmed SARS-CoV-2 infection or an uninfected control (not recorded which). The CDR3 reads CASSLDSKETQYF. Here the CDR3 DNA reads TGTGCCAGCAGCTTAGATTCTAAAGAGACCCAGTACTTC.